This is a list of T cell receptor beta chains from one sample in a study of OX40 agonist ivuxolimab in advanced cancers. Generated by immunoSEQ multiplex PCR, the TCRdb table keeps only in-frame clones and is missing some. The sample carries several thousand clones, approximately 79% recorded once. Source: CD4+ or CD8+ T cells sorted from blood, taken in a trial of the OX40 agonist ivuxolimab. These receptors all stem from an adult with an advanced solid tumor such as melanoma, head and neck, liver or kidney cancer. Each CDR3 is given with its conserved first and last residue. A D gene is named only where the DNA matches it firmly. Rows may omit the clone size; those that give it use once, few, many or a size class.

j_call d_call v_call clone_size cdr3_nt cdr3_aa
TRBJ1-2 - TRBV7-9 - TGTGCCAGCAGCCCAAACGGGACAAATGGCTACACCTTC CASSPNGTNGYTF
TRBJ2-1 - TRBV7-9 - TGTGCCAGCAGTTCTGGAGTAGAGCAGTTCTTC CASSSGVEQFF
TRBJ2-2 - TRBV11-2 - TGTGCCAGCAGCGCAGGGGTTGGGGAGCTGTTTTTT CASSAGVGELFF
TRBJ2-2 - TRBV9 - TGTGCCAGCAGCGTATTGGTCACCGGGGAGCTGTTTTTT CASSVLVTGELFF
TRBJ2-7 - TRBV27 few TGTGCCAGCAGCCAGGGTGGCGAGCAGTACTTC CASSQGGEQYF
TRBJ2-1 TRBD1 TRBV15 - TGTGCCACCAGCAGCCGGGACAGGGGGCCAAGAGGGAATGAGCAGTTCTTC CATSSRDRGPRGNEQFF
TRBJ2-1 TRBD2 TRBV9 - TGTGCCAGCAGCGTCGCCTGGGAGGGTTTCAATGAGCAGTTCTTC CASSVAWEGFNEQFF
TRBJ1-2 TRBD1 TRBV4-1 - TGCGCCAGCAGCCAAGGGCCGGGACAGGGGTACGGCTACACCTTC CASSQGPGQGYGYTF
TRBJ2-7 TRBD1 TRBV30 - TGTGCCTGGAGCCAAGGACAGGGGGCCTACGAGCAGTACTTC CAWSQGQGAYEQYF
TRBJ1-1 TRBD1 TRBV7-9 - TGTGCCAGCAGCCCGGACAGGATGAACACTGAAGCTTTCTTT CASSPDRMNTEAFF
TRBJ2-5 TRBD2 TRBV2 few TGTGCCAGCATTTCTAGCGGGGGGGCCGGAAAGACCCAGTACTTC CASISSGGAGKTQYF
TRBJ1-1 - TRBV6-5 - TGTGCCAGCAGTTACGGGGAATCTGGCACTGAAGCTTTCTTT CASSYGESGTEAFF
TRBJ1-1 - TRBV5-6 - TGTGCCAGCAGCTGGAGGTGGGGCGGTGGCACTGAAGCTTTCTTT CASSWRWGGGTEAFF
TRBJ2-7 - TRBV7-3 - TGTGCCAGCAGACTTCCTACGGGGCACTCCTACGAGCAGTACTTC CASRLPTGHSYEQYF
TRBJ2-7 TRBD1 TRBV6-5 - TGTGCCAGCAGTTACGGGACAGCCACCTACGAGCAGTACTTC CASSYGTATYEQYF
TRBJ2-7 - TRBV7-9 - TGTGCCGTCGAGTGGGAGCAGTACTTC CAVEWEQYF
TRBJ1-4 - TRBV2 - TGTGCCAGCAGTGAAACAGCTAATGAAAAACTGTTTTTT CASSETANEKLFF
TRBJ2-3 TRBD1 TRBV5-1 - TGCGCCAGCAGCCACGACCCCAGGGGGGATACGCAGTATTTT CASSHDPRGDTQYF
TRBJ2-5 TRBD2 TRBV27 - TGTGCCAGCAGTTTATTTGCGGGGGTCCGGCAAGAGACCCAGTACTTC CASSLFAGVRQETQYF
TRBJ2-7 - TRBV4-1 - TGCGCCAGCAGCCGGGACATCTCCTACGAGCAGTACTTC CASSRDISYEQYF
TRBJ2-1 TRBD2 TRBV15 - TGTGCCACCAGCAAAGAATCCTTAGCGGGGGGGCGTGAGCAGTTCTTC CATSKESLAGGREQFF
TRBJ2-1 TRBD2 TRBV7-9 medium-sized TGTGCCAGCAGCGGGGCCCGGGGGGGGAATGAGCAGTTCTTC CASSGARGGNEQFF
TRBJ2-5 - TRBV19 once TGTGCCAGTAGTATAAGAACACAAGAGACCCAGTACTTC CASSIRTQETQYF
TRBJ1-1 - TRBV5-6 - TGTGCCAGCAGCTTAGGGGGGGAAGCTTTCTTT CASSLGGEAFF
TRBJ2-3 - TRBV9 - TGTGCCAGCAGCGCCGAGGTAAGTAGCACAGATACGCAGTATTTT CASSAEVSSTDTQYF
TRBJ1-2 - TRBV11-1 - TGTGCCAGCAGCCCCAGCGTAGTCGATGGCTACACCTTC CASSPSVVDGYTF
TRBJ2-1 - TRBV30 - TGTGCCTGGGACTACTCCTACAATGAGCAGTTCTTC CAWDYSYNEQFF
TRBJ2-7 TRBD2 TRBV4-1 - TGCGCCAGCAGCTTATTAGCGGGGGGAACCTACGAGCAGTACTTC CASSLLAGGTYEQYF
TRBJ2-2 - TRBV4-2 - TGTGCCAGCAGCCAGACAGGGAGGTGGGACACCGGGGAGCTGTTTTTT CASSQTGRWDTGELFF
TRBJ1-1 - TRBV4-2 - TGTGCCAGCAGCCAATTACCGGTGAACACTGAAGCTTTCTTT CASSQLPVNTEAFF
TRBJ2-7 TRBD1 TRBV4-1 - TGCGCCAGCAGCAAAGGGACAGGGGGCGCCTCTTACGAGCAGTACTTC CASSKGTGGASYEQYF
TRBJ2-5 TRBD2 TRBV2 large TGTGCCAGCGCACAGACTAGCGGGGTCCAAGAGACCCAGTACTTC CASAQTSGVQETQYF
TRBJ1-5 - TRBV6-6 - TGTGCCAGCAGTTACGGTGACACGGGGCCCCAGCATTTT CASSYGDTGPQHF
TRBJ2-7 TRBD1 TRBV7-9 - TGTGCCAGCAGCTCTGAGGGGGCTGGGGCCTACGAGCAGTACTTC CASSSEGAGAYEQYF
TRBJ2-3 - TRBV7-2 - TGTGCCAGCAGCTTTCCCCGTACCCCTAGCACAGATACGCAGTATTTT CASSFPRTPSTDTQYF
TRBJ2-2 - TRBV30 few TGTGCCTGGAGTACCGGCCTAGGTACCGGGGAGCTGTTTTTT CAWSTGLGTGELFF
TRBJ1-5 - TRBV10-2 many TGCGCCACCGCGGACAGTTTCAATAGCAATCAGCCCCAGCATTTT CATADSFNSNQPQHF
TRBJ1-1 - TRBV30 - TGTGCCTGGACTATTACAGCGAACACTGAAGCTTTCTTT CAWTITANTEAFF
TRBJ2-3 TRBD2 TRBV4-1 - TGCGCCAGCAGCCAAGAGTATTGGGCTAGCGGGGGGGAGGATACGCAGTATTTT CASSQEYWASGGEDTQYF
TRBJ1-4 TRBD1 TRBV4-1 - TGCGCCAGCAGCCAATGGGGACAGTCTACAACTAATGAAAAACTGTTTTTT CASSQWGQSTTNEKLFF
TRBJ2-3 TRBD2 TRBV7-3 - TGTGCCAGCAGCCCCCGACTAGCTGATACGCAGTATTTT CASSPRLADTQYF
TRBJ2-1 - TRBV11-2 medium-sized TGTGCCAGCAGCCAACTCTGGCAGGAGCAGTTCTTC CASSQLWQEQFF
TRBJ1-5 - TRBV19 once TGTGCCAGTAGACCCGGGGGGTATAGCAATCAGCCCCAGCATTTT CASRPGGYSNQPQHF
TRBJ2-7 - TRBV11-2 medium-sized TGTGCCAGCAGCTTTGGGTCCAACTACGAGCAGTACTTC CASSFGSNYEQYF